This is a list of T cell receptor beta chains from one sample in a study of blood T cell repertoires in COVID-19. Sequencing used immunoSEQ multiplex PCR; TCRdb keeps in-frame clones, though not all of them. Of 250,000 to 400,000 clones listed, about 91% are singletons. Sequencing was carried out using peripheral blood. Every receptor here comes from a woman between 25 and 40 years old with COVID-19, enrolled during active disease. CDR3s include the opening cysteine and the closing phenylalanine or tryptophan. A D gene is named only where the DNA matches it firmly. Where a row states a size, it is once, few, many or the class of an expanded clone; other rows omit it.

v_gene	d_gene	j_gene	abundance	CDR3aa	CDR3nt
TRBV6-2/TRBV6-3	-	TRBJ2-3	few	CASSLGREVDTQYF	TGTGCCAGCAGCCTGGGCAGGGAGGTGGATACGCAGTATTTT
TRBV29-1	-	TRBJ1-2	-	CSVERAGRRYTF	TGCAGCGTTGAGAGGGCCGGGAGACGCTACACCTTC
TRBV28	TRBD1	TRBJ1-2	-	CASSSPGTGYGYTF	TGTGCCAGCAGTTCACCCGGGACAGGGTATGGCTACACCTTC
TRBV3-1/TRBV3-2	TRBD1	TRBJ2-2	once	CASSHWDRGLNGELFF	TGTGCCAGCAGCCATTGGGACAGGGGGCTGAACGGGGAGCTGTTTTTT
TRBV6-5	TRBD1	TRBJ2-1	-	CASSVDRGENEQFF	TGTGCCAGCAGCGTCGACAGGGGAGAGAATGAGCAGTTCTTC
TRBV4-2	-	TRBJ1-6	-	CASSQDVAGASYNSPLHF	TGTGCCAGCAGCCAAGATGTCGCGGGGGCGTCCTATAATTCACCCCTCCACTTT
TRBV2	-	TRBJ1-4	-	CASSLVQNEKLFF	TGTGCCAGCAGTTTAGTCCAAAATGAAAAACTGTTTTTT
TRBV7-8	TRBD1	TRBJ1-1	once	CASSDQGAHTEAFF	TGTGCCAGCAGCGATCAGGGGGCTCACACTGAAGCTTTCTTT
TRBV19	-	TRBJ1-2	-	CASSILRGYGYTF	TGTGCCAGTAGTATCTTACGGGGATATGGCTACACCTTC
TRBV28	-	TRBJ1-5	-	CASSLGQGFRQPQHF	TGTGCCAGCAGTTTGGGGCAGGGTTTTCGTCAGCCCCAGCATTTT
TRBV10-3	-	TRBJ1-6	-	CAITRTLEGSPLHF	TGTGCCATCACCCGGACCCTGGAGGGTTCACCCCTCCACTTT
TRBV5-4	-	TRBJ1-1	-	CASSFRGGTEAFF	TGTGCCAGCAGCTTCAGGGGTGGCACTGAAGCTTTCTTT
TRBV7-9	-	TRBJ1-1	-	CASSRDSEAFF	TGTGCCAGCAGCCGAGACAGTGAAGCTTTCTTT
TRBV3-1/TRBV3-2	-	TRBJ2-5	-	CASSQTRPETQYF	TGTGCCAGCAGCCAAACGCGGCCAGAGACCCAGTACTTC
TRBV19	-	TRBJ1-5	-	CASNPHSGGNQPQHF	TGTGCCAGTAACCCCCACTCAGGGGGCAATCAGCCCCAGCATTTT
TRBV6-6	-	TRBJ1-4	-	CASSLQGRGTNEKLFF	TGTGCCAGCAGTTTACAGGGACGTGGAACTAATGAAAAACTGTTTTTT
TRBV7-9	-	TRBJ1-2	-	CASSLQGPSPETF	TGTGCCAGCAGCTTACAGGGTCCTTCTCCTGAGACCTTC
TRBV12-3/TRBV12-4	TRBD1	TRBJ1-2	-	CASSPTGEGYTF	TGTGCCAGCAGTCCTACAGGGGAAGGCTACACCTTC
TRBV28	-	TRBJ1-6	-	CASSFGREGSPLHF	TGTGCCAGCAGTTTTGGCAGGGAGGGATCACCCCTCCACTTT